This paragraph reports one T cell receptor beta chain. J was trimmed by 7 bases and V by 0 bases; bases with no gene match: 3. From germline, CDR1 is SGHTA and CDR2 FQGNSA. The CDR3 totals 14 residues. Original handling: Estimated nucleated cell counts came from reference gene primer amplification. Profiling relied on immunoSEQ multiplex PCR, and the TCRdb table lists in-frame clones only, not all of them. V and J calls and clone size are those listed in that table; D and trimming were worked out from the DNA. The sample consists of under 75,000 clones, roughly 87% of them appearing once. The data belong to a study of blood T cell repertoires in COVID-19. About the research overall: T cells, B-cell-depleted T cells, or PBMCs supplied cDNA or gDNA.

The gene calls are TRBV7-2 and TRBJ1-5; 7 nucleotides align to TRBD1. Sequencing was carried out using peripheral blood. The source is a woman aged 18 to 35 with acute or convalescent COVID-19. CDR3 sequence reads: CASSLAGGAQPQHF. DNA for the CDR3: TGTGCCAGCAGCTTAGCAGGGGGCGCACAGCCCCAGCATTTT.